This TCR beta chain came from a study of T cell responses to AZD1222 COVID-19 vaccine. Study information: The study pooled second doses at about 4 or about 12 weeks.

The CDR3 extends over 15 amino acids. CDR1 and CDR2 from the germline V gene are SGHTS and YDEGEE. V lost 0 bases and J 4 bases, leaving 11 bases between the germline ends. Study observations and caveats: Repertoire collection took place solely once the T cell response had peaked.

Comment on this clone: What it binds is not known.

Measured with immunoSEQ multiplex PCR; TCRdb has only the in-frame clones, and not every one. The sample shows 160,000 or so clones, 80% to 95% of them seen only once. The chain has TRBV5-8 and TRBJ1-5; D not certain. This TCR came from an adult in good health. The sample consisted of peripheral blood, taken on day 0 of AZD1222 vaccination. CDR3: CASSLGRQQNQPQHF. Here the CDR3 DNA reads TGTGCCAGCAGCTTGGGGCGGCAACAAAATCAGCCCCAGCATTTT.